This T cell receptor (beta chain) was recovered during a study of shared T cell receptors in the human thymus. This table comes from immunoSEQ multiplex PCR, and its TCRdb copy is limited to in-frame clones, with some not included. This repertoire shows 600,000 to 900,000 clones, approximately 85% found once; its top ten account for about 0.0098%. The same data also went into a second study, on human thymus T cells. Turning to that study: Thymic tissue was derived from resections collected during corrective heart surgery. Thymic and blood repertoires showed apparently biased V and J gene usage.

The sequence derives from a girl less than two years old with a congenital heart defect. The sequenced material came from thymocytes.

DNA for the CDR3: TGTGCCAGCAGGGGGAGGACATCCGACACTGAAGCTTTCTTT. Translating it yields CASRGRTSDTEAFF. V usage is TRBV6-5 and J usage is TRBJ1-1; D may be TRBD1 (5 bases). Trimming shortened V by 6 bases and J by 3 bases, and 14 bases separated the two germline ends. Germline CDR1 and CDR2: MNHEY and SVGAGI. CDR3 size: 14 residues.